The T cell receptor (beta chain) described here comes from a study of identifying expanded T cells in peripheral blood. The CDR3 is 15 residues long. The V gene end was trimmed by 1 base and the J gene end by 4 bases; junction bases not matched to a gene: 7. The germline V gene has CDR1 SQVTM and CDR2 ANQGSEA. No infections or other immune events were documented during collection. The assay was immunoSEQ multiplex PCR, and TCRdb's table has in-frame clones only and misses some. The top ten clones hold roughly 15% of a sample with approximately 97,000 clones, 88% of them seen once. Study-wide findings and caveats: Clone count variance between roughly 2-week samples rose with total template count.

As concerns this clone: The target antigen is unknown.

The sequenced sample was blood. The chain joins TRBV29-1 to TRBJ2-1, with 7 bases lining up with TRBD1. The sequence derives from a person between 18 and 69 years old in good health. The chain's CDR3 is CSVEGQGLGYNEQFF. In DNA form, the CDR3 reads TGCAGCGTTGAAGGACAGGGTTTGGGGTACAATGAGCAGTTCTTC.